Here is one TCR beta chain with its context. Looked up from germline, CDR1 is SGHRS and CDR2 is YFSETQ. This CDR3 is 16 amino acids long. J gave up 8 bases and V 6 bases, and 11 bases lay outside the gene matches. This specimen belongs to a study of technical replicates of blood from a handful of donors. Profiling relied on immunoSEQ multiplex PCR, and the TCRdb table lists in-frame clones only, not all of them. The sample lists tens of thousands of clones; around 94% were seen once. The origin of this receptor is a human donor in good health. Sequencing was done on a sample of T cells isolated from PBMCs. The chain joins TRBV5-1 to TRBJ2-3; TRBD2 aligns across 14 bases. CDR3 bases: TGCGCCAGCAAGCGGACTAGCGGGGGGCTCGACGGTACGCAGTATTTT. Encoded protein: CASKRTSGGLDGTQYF.